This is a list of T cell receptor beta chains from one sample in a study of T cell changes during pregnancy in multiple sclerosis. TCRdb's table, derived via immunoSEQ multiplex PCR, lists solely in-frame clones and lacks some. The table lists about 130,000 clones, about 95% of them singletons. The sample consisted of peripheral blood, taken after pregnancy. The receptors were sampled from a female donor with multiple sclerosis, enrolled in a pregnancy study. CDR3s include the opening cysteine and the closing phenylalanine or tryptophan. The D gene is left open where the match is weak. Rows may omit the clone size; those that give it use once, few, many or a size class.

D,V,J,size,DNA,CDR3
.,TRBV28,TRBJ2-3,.,TGTGCCAGCAGTTTGGGAGCGGGCCGCACAGATACGCAGTATTTT,CASSLGAGRTDTQYF
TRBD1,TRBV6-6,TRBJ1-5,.,TGTGCCAGCAGGAGGGGACAGGGGGTGCGTCAGCCCCAGCATTTT,CASRRGQGVRQPQHF
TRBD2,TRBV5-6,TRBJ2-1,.,TGTGCCAGCAGCTTCGCCGGGACTAGGGGAAATGAGCAGTTCTTC,CASSFAGTRGNEQFF
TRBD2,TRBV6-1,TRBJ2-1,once,TGTGCCAGCAGTGAATGGGTTTCGGGACTAGCGGGTGTCAATGAGCAGTTCTTC,CASSEWVSGLAGVNEQFF
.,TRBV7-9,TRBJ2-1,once,TGTGCCAGCAGCTTAGGGCAGAACTACAATGAGCAGTTCTTC,CASSLGQNYNEQFF
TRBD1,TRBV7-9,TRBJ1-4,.,TGTGCCAGCAGCACGACAGGGGACGAGAATGAAAAACTGTTTTTT,CASSTTGDENEKLFF
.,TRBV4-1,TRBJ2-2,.,TGCGCCAGCAGCCAAGATCCAAACCTAAACCTGGACGGGGTTGGGGAGCTGTTTTTT,CASSQDPNLNLDGVGELFF
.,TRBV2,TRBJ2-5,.,TGTGCCAGCAGTGATCCGGGCCAGGGCAAACAAGAGACCCAGTACTTC,CASSDPGQGKQETQYF
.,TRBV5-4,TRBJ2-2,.,TGTGCCAGCAGCTTCCCCGGGAACACCGGGGAGCTGTTTTTT,CASSFPGNTGELFF
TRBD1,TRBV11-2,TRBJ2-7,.,TGTGCCAGCAGTTTTAGACAGGGATACGAGCAGTACTTC,CASSFRQGYEQYF
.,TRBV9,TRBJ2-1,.,TGTGCCAGCAGCGTAGAGAACCTAGAACGGATTGAGCAGTTCTTC,CASSVENLERIEQFF
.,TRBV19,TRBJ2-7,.,TGTGCCAGTAAGCCAGACAGGAGCTCCTACGAGCAGTACTTC,CASKPDRSSYEQYF
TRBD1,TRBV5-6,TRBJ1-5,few,TGTGCCAGCAGCTTGACTGGACAGGGCAATCAGCCCCAGCATTTT,CASSLTGQGNQPQHF
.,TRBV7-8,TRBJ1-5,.,TGTGCCAGCAGCTTATACCGGGACGGGAGTCAGCCCCAGCATTTT,CASSLYRDGSQPQHF
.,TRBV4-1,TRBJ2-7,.,TGCGCCAGCAGCCAAGGTCCGGGACTCTCCTACGAGCAGTACTTC,CASSQGPGLSYEQYF
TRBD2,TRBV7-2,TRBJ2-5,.,TGTGCCAGCAGCCAAGGGCTAGCGGGAGGGCAAGAGACCCAGTACTTC,CASSQGLAGGQETQYF
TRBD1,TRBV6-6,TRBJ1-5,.,TGTGCCAGCAGTCGACAGGGAGGATATCAGCCCCAGCATTTT,CASSRQGGYQPQHF
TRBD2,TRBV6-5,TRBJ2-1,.,TGTGCCAGCAAACTGCCGGGACTAGGGGACAATGAGCAGTTCTTC,CASKLPGLGDNEQFF
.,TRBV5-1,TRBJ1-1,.,TGCGCCAGCAGCTTGGAGTCAGGGGTGACTGAAGCTTTCTTT,CASSLESGVTEAFF
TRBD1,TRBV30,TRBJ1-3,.,TGTGCCTGGAGACCTCGGACAGGGGACTCTGGAAACACCATATATTTT,CAWRPRTGDSGNTIYF
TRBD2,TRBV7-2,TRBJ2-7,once,TGTGCCAGCAGGCGGGGAGCGGGACCCTACGAGCAGTACTTC,CASRRGAGPYEQYF
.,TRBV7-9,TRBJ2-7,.,TGTGCCAGCAGCCCCGGGACTGCGCCCTACGAGCAGTACTTC,CASSPGTAPYEQYF
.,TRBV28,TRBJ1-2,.,TGTGCCACTATTAACCAGGCCGTGGAAGCTAACTATGGCTACACCTTC,CATINQAVEANYGYTF
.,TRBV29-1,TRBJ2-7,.,TGCAGCGTCGGAAGAGCGACCTACGAGCAGTACTTC,CSVGRATYEQYF
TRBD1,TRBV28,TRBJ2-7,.,TGTGCCAGCAGTGACAGGGGTGCCCCCTACGAGCAGTACTTC,CASSDRGAPYEQYF
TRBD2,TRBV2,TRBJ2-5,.,TGTGCCAGCAGTGAAGCCACAGCGGGAGTTCGGCAGACCCAGTACTTC,CASSEATAGVRQTQYF
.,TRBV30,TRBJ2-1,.,TGTGCCTACCTATCCACCGGCTCCTACAATGAGCAGTTCTTC,CAYLSTGSYNEQFF
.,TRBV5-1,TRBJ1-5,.,TGCGCCAGCAGCTTGGACCTAGATCAGCCCCAGCATTTT,CASSLDLDQPQHF
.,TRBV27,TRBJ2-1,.,TGTGCCAGCGCAATAGGGACTGACACTAACAATGAGCAGTTCTTC,CASAIGTDTNNEQFF
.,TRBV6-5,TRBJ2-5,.,TGTGCCAGCAGTGTCCACGGTGGTCAAGAGACCCAGTACTTC,CASSVHGGQETQYF
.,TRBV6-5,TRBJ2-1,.,TGTGCCAGCAGTTACGTCCCCGTTTCCCACAATGAGCAGTTCTTC,CASSYVPVSHNEQFF
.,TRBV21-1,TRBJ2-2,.,TGTGCCAGCAGCAAAGTGGACGGGACAGACGGGGAGCTGTTTTTT,CASSKVDGTDGELFF
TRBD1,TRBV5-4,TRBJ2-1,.,TGTGCCAGCAGCAACGGGACAGGGCAGTTCTTC,CASSNGTGQFF
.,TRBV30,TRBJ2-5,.,TGTGCCTGCTCCTCAGGAGAGACCCAGTACTTC,CACSSGETQYF
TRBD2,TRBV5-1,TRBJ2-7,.,TGCGCCAGCAGCTTGGGACTAGCGGGAGGGCTAAGCTACGAGCAGTACTTC,CASSLGLAGGLSYEQYF
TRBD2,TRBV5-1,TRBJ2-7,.,TGCGCCAGCAGCCCGGCGGGGGGGGCCACTCCCTACGAGCAGTACTTC,CASSPAGGATPYEQYF
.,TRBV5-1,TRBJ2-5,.,TGCGCCAGCAGCTTGGGAGGGTGGGGAGAGACCCAGTACTTC,CASSLGGWGETQYF
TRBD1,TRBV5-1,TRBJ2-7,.,TGCGCCAGCAGACGGGACAGGACATACGAGCAGTACTTC,CASRRDRTYEQYF
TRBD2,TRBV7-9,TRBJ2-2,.,TGTGCCAGCGGACTAGCGGGAGTAAGTCGGGAGCTGTTTTTT,CASGLAGVSRELFF
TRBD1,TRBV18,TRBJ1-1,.,TGTGCCAGCTCTGGACAGGGCGGCCCTGAAGCTTTCTTT,CASSGQGGPEAFF
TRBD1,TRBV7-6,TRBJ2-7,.,TGTGCCAGCAGCTTAGGGGCAGGGGGCGACGAGCAGTACTTC,CASSLGAGGDEQYF
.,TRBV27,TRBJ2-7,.,TGTGCCAGCAGTTTGGAGGGGTGGGGGTCCTACGAGCAGTACTTC,CASSLEGWGSYEQYF
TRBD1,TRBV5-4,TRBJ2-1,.,TGTGCCAGCAGCTTTGCGACAGGGCCTTACAATGAGCAGTTCTTC,CASSFATGPYNEQFF
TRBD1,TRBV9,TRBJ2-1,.,TGTGCCAGCAGCGTCTGGCAGGGGGCAAGAAATGAGCAGTTCTTC,CASSVWQGARNEQFF
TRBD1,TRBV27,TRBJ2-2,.,TGTGCCAGCTCCTTAAGGACCCAGCGACAGGGGTACACCGGGGAGCTGTTTTTT,CASSLRTQRQGYTGELFF
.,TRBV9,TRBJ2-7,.,TGTGCCAGCAGCTCAGACACGGACTACGAGCAGTACTTC,CASSSDTDYEQYF
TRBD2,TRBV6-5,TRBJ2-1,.,TGTGCCAGCAGTTACTTGGGACTAGACTACAATGAGCAGTTCTTC,CASSYLGLDYNEQFF